This T cell receptor (beta chain) comes out of a study of blood T cell repertoires in COVID-19. In the study overall: Spain, Italy and the United States supplied samples that represented acute and convalescent COVID-19. Sources were T cells, B-cell-depleted T cells, or PBMCs; the material itself was cDNA or gDNA.

The sample holds a few counts of this clone. The CDR3 covers 15 residues. Trimming took 3 bases from V and 7 from J, leaving 16 bases between them. The V gene's germline CDR1 is MNHEY and CDR2 SMNVEV (reference sequence). Study processing details: The assay estimated nucleated cells by amplifying reference gene primers. The table came from immunoSEQ multiplex PCR; TCRdb's copy has only in-frame clones and leaves some out. V and J calls and clone size come straight from that table; D and trimming were deduced from the DNA. Counted here are around 91,000 clones, about 85% occurring once; the ten biggest clones make up 12%.

The sequence came from a human donor in a cohort sampled during active COVID-19. The chain joins TRBV27 to TRBJ1-5, with D perhaps matching TRBD1 (5 bases). The sample comprised peripheral blood. The CDR3 sequence is CASSFLRDRGQPQHF. The CDR3 bases are TGTGCCAGCAGTTTTTTGCGGGATAGGGGACAGCCCCAGCATTTT.